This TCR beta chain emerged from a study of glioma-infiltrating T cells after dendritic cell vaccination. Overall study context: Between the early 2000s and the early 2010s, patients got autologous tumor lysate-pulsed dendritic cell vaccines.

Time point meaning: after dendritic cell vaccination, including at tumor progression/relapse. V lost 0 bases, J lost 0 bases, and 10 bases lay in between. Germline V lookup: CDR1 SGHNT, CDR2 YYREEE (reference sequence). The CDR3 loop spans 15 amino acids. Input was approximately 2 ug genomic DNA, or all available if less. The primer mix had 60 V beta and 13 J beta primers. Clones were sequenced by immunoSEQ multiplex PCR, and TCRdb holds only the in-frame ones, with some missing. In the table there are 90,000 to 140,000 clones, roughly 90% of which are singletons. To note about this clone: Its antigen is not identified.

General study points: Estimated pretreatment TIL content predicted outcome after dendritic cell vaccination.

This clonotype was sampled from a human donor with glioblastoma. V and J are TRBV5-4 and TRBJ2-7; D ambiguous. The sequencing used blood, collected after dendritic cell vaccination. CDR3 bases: TGTGCCAGCAGCTTGGCCCGCGGTAGCTCCTACGAGCAGTACTTC. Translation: CASSLARGSSYEQYF. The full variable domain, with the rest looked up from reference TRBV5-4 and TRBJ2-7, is ETGVTQSPTHLIKTRGQQVTLRCSSQSGHNTVSWYQQALGQGPQFIFQYYREEENGRGNFPPRFSGLQFPNYSSELNVNALELDDSALYLCASSLARGSSYEQYFGPGTRLTVT.